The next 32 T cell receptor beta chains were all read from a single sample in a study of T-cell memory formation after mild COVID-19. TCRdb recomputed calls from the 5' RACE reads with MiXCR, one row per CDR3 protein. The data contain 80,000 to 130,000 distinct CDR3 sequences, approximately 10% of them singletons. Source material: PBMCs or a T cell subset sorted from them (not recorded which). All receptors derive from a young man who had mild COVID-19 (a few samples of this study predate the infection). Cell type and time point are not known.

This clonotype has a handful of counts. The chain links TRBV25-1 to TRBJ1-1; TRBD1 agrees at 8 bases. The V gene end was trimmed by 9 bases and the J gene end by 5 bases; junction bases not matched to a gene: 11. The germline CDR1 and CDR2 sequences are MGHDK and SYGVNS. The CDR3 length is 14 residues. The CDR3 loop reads CARSSNRGVTEAFF. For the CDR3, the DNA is TGTGCCAGAAGCTCTAACAGGGGGGTGACTGAAGCTTTCTTT.

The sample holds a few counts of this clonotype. The CDR3 nucleotides read TGTGCCAGCAGCCTGACAGGGTATGAGCAGTTCTTC. It codes for CASSLTGYEQFF. This chain uses TRBV6-5 with TRBJ2-1; 7 nucleotides agree with TRBD1. CDR3 length: 12 residues. V was pared by 6 bases and J by 8 bases, with 4 bases of the junction left unmatched. CDR1 is MNHEY, CDR2 SVGAGI, per germline.

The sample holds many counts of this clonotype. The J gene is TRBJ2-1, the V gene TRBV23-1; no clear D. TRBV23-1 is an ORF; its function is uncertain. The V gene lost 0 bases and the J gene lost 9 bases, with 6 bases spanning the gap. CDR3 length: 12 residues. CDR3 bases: TGCGCCAGCAGTCAATCGAAGGGTGAGCAGTTCTTC. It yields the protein CASSQSKGEQFF.

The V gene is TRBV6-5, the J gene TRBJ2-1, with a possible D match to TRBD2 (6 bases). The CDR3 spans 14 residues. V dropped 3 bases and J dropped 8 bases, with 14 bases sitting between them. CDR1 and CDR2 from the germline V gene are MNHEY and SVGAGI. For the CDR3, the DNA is TGTGCCAGCAGTTATGCGGTTTGGGGGGATGAGCAGTTCTTC. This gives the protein CASSYAVWGDEQFF.

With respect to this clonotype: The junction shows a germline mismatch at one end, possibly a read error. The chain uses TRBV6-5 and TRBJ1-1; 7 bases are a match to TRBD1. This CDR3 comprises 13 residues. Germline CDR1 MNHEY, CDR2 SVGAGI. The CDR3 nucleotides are TGTGCCAGCAGTTACTCGGGGACAGAGGGGGCTTACTTT. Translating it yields CASSYSGTEGAYF.

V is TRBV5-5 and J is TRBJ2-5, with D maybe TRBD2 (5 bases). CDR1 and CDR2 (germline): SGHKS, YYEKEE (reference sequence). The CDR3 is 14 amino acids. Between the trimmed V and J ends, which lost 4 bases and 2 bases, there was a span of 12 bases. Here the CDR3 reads CASSPGWEQETQYF. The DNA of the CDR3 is TGTGCCAGCAGCCCGGGGTGGGAACAAGAGACCCAGTACTTC. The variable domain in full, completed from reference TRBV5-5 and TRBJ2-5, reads DAGVTQSPTHLIKTRGQQVTLRCSPISGHKSVSWYQQVLGQGPQFIFQYYEKEERGRGNFPDRFSARQFPNYSSELNVNALLLGDSALYLCASSPGWEQETQYFGPGTRLLVL.

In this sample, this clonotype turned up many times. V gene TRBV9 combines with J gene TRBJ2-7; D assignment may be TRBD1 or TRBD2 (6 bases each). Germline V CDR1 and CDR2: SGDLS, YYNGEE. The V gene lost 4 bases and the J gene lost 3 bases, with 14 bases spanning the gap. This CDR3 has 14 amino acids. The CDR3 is CASSPVGGNYEQYF. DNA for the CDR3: TGTGCCAGCAGCCCCGTAGGGGGGAACTACGAGCAGTACTTC.

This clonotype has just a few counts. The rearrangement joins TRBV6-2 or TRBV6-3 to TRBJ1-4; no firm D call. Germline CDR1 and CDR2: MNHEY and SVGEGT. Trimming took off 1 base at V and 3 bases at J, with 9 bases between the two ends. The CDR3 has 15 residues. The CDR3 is CASSYFRSANEKLFF. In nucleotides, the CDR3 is TGTGCCAGCAGTTACTTCAGGTCAGCTAATGAAAAACTGTTTTTT.

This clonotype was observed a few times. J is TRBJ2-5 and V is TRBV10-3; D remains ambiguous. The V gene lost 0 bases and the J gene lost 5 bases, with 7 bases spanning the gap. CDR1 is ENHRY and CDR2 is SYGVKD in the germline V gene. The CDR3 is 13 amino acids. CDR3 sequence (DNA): TGTGCCATCAGTGAGTCAAATTGGGAGACCCAGTACTTC. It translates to CAISESNWETQYF.

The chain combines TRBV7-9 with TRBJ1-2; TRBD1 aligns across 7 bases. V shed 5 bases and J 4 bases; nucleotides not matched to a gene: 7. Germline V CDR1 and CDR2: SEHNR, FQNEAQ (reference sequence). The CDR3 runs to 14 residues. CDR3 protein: CASSPTTGIYGYTF. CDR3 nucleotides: TGTGCCAGCAGCCCCACGACAGGGATCTATGGCTACACCTTC.

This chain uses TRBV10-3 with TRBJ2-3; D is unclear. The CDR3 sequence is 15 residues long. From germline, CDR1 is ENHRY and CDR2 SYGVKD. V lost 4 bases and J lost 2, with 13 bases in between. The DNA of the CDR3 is TGTGCCATCAGTGTCGAGGACCGTTACACAGATACGCAGTATTTT. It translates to CAISVEDRYTDTQYF.

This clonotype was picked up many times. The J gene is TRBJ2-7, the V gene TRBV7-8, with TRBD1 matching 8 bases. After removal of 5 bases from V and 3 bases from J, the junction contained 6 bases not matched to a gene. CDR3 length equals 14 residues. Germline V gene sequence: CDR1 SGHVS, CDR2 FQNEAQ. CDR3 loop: CASSPAGTGYEQYF. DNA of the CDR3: TGTGCCAGCAGCCCGGCCGGGACAGGCTACGAGCAGTACTTC.

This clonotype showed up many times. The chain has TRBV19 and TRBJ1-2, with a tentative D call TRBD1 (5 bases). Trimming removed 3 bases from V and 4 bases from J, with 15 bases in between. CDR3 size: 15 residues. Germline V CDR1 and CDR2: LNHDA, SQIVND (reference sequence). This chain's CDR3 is CASSIFGSGIYGYTF. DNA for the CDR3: TGTGCCAGTAGTATCTTCGGGTCAGGGATCTATGGCTACACCTTC.

The CDR3 reads CASSLGASGYQPQHF. CDR3 DNA: TGTGCCAGCAGCTTAGGGGCGTCAGGGTATCAGCCCCAGCATTTT. The gene calls are TRBV7-2 and TRBJ1-5; TRBD1 is a possible D gene (5 bases). CDR1 and CDR2 (germline): SGHTA, FQGNSA. The length of the CDR3 is 15 residues. Trimming shortened V by 1 base and J by 5 bases, and 12 bases separated the two germline ends.

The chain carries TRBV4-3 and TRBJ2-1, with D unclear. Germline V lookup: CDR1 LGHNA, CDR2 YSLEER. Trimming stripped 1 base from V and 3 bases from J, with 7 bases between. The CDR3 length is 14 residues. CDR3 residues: CASSQGTYYNEQFF. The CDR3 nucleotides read TGCGCCAGCAGCCAAGGGACCTACTACAATGAGCAGTTCTTC.

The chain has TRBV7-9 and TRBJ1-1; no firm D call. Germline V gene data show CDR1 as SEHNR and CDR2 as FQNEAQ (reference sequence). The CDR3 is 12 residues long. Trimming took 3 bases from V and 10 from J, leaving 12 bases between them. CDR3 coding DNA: TGTGCCAGCAGCTTGACGCCTCACCTAGCTTTCTTT. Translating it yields CASSLTPHLAFF.

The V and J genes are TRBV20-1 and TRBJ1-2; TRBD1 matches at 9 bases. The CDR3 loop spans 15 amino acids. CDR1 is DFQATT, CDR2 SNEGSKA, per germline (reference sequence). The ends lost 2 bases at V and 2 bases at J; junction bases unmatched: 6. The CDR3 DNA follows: TGCAGTGCTAGATCTTGGACAGGGGTAAACTATGGCTACACCTTC. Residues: CSARSWTGVNYGYTF.

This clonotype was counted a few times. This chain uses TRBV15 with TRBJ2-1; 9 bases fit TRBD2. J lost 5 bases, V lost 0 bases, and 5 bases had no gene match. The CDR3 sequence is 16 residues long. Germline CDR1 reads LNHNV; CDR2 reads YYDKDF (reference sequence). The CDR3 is CATSREGLARNNEQFF. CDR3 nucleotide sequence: TGTGCCACCAGCAGAGAGGGACTAGCTAGAAACAATGAGCAGTTCTTC. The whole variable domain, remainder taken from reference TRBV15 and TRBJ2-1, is DAMVIQNPRYQVTQFGKPVTLSCSQTLNHNVMYWYQQKSSQAPKLLFHYYDKDFNNEADTPDNFQSRRPNTSFCFLDIRSPGLGDTAMYLCATSREGLARNNEQFFGPGTRLTVL.

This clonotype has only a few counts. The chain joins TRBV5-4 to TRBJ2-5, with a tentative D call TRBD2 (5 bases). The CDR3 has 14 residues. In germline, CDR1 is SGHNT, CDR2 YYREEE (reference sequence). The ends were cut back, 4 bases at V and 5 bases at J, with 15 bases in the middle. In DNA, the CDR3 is TGTGCCAGCAGCCAATTGAGTAGCGTGGAGACCCAGTACTTC. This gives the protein CASSQLSSVETQYF.

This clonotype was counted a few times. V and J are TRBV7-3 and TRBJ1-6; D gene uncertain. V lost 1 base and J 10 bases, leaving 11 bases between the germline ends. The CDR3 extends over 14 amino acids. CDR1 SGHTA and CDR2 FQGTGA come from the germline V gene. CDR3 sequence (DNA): TGTGCCAGCAGCTTAAGCGGCGAGGACTCACCCCTCCACTTT. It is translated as CASSLSGEDSPLHF. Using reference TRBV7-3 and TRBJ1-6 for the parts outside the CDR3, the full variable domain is GAGVSQTPSNKVTEKGKYVELRCDPISGHTALYWYRQSLGQGPEFLIYFQGTGAADDSGLPNDRFFAVRPEGSVSTLKIQRTERGDSAVYLCASSLSGEDSPLHFGNGTRLTVT.

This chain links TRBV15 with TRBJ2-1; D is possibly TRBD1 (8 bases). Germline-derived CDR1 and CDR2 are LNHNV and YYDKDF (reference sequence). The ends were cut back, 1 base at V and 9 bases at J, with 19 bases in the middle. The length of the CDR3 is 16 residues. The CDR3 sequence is CATSRVPGQGGTEQFF. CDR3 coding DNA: TGTGCCACCAGCAGAGTCCCCGGACAGGGAGGGACTGAGCAGTTCTTC.

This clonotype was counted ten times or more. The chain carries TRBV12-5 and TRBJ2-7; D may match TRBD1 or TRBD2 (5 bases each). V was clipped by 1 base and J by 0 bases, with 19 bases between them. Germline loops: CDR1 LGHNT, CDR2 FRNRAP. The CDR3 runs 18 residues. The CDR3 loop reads CASGLAPSGDLLSYEQYF. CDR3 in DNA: TGTGCTAGTGGTTTGGCCCCGTCCGGGGACCTCCTCTCCTACGAGCAGTACTTC.

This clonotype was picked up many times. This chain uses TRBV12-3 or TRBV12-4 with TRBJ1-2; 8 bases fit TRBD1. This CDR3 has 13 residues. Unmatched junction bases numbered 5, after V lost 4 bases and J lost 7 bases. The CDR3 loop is CASSSTGEPGYTF. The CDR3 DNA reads TGTGCCAGCAGTTCGACAGGGGAGCCTGGCTACACCTTC.

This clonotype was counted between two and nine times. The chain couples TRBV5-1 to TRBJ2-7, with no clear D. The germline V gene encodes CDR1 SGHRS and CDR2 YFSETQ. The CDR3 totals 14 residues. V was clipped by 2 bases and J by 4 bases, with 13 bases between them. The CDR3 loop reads CASSFLGPIYEQYV. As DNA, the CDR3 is TGCGCCAGCAGCTTTTTAGGGCCTATTTACGAGCAGTACGTC.

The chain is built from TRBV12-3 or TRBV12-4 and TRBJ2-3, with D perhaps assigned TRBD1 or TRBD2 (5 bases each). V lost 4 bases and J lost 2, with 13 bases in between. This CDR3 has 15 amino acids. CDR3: CASSSGTMDTDTQYF. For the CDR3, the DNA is TGTGCCAGCAGTTCCGGGACCATGGACACAGATACGCAGTATTTT.

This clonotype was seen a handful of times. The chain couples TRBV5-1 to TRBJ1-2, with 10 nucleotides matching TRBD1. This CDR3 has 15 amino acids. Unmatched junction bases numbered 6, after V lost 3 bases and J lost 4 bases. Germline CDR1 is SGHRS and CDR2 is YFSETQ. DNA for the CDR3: TGCGCCAGCAGCTCCTCGGGACAGGGGAGCTATGGCTACACCTTC. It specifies CASSSSGQGSYGYTF.

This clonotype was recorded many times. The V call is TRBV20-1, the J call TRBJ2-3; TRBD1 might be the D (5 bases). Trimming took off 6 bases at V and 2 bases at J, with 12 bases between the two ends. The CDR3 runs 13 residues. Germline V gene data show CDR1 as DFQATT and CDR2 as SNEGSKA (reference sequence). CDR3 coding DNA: TGCAGTGCCGAGGACACCTACACAGATACGCAGTATTTT. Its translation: CSAEDTYTDTQYF.

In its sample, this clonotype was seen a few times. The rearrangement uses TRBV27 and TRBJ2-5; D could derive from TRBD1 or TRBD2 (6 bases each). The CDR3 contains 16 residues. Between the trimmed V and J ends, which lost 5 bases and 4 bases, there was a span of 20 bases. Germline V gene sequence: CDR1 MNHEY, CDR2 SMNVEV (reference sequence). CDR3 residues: CASSPLQGEGGETQYF. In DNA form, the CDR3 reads TGTGCCAGCAGTCCGTTACAGGGTGAGGGAGGAGAGACCCAGTACTTC.

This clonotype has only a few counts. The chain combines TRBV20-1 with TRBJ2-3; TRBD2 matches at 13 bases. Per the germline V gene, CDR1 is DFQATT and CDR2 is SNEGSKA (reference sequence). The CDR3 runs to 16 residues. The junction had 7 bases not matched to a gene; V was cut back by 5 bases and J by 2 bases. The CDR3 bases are TGCAGTGCTCTGACTAGCGGGGGGAAATTCACAGATACGCAGTATTTT. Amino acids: CSALTSGGKFTDTQYF.

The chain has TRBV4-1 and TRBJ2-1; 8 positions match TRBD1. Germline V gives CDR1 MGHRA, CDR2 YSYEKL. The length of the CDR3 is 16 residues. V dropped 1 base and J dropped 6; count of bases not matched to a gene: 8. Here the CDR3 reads CASSQGGTGFRNEQFF. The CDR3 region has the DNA TGCGCCAGCAGCCAAGGGGGGACAGGTTTCCGCAATGAGCAGTTCTTC.

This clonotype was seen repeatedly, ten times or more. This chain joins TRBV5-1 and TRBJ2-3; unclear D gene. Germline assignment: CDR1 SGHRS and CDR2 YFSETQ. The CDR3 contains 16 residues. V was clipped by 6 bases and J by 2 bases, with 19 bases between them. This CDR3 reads CASKLVENTLTDTQYF. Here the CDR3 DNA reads TGCGCCAGCAAACTTGTGGAGAACACTCTCACAGATACGCAGTATTTT. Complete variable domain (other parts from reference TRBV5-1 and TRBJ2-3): KAGVTQTPRYLIKTRGQQVTLSCSPISGHRSVSWYQQTPGQGLQFLFEYFSETQRNKGNFPGRFSGRQFSNSRSEMNVSTLELGDSALYLCASKLVENTLTDTQYFGPGTRLTVL.

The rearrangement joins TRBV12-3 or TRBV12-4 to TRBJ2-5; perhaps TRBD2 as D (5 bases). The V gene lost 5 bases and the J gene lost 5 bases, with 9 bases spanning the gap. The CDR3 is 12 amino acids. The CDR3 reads CASSRRGETQYF. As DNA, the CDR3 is TGTGCCAGCAGTCGAAGAGGGGAGACCCAGTACTTC.